The source of this TCR beta chain is a study of T cell responses to AZD1222 COVID-19 vaccine. Study background: Analysis merged second doses at about 4 or about 12 weeks. Findings of the study overall: Two doses of AZD1222 preceded a rise in Spike-specific TCR breadth and depth. Just a handful of AZD1222 recipients were seropositive at baseline. Clonal diversity may have been underestimated in mostly white British donors.

Only in-frame clones appear in the TCRdb table, and some are missing; sequencing was by immunoSEQ multiplex PCR. The sample lists 130,000 or so clones; 86% were seen once. In the case of this clone: What it binds is unknown.

Between the trimmed V and J ends, which lost 3 bases and 9 bases, there was a span of 26 bases. Germline V lookup: CDR1 MNHEY, CDR2 SVGEGT. The CDR3 consists of 17 residues. This rearrangement joins TRBV6-2 or TRBV6-3 to TRBJ2-5; D possibly uses TRBD1 or TRBD2 (5 bases each). This clonotype was obtained from an adult in good health. This specimen consisted of peripheral blood, obtained on day 0 of AZD1222 vaccination. The CDR3 is CASSYSPGPDWRAAQYF. CDR3 nucleotide sequence: TGTGCCAGCAGTTATTCACCGGGACCAGATTGGAGAGCGGCCCAGTACTTC.